These 16 T cell receptor beta chains were sequenced from one sample in a study of cytomegalovirus exposure and HLA in healthy donors. PCR amplification relied on 60 Vbeta primers (plus 13 Jbeta primers). The data were produced by immunoSEQ multiplex PCR, yet TCRdb's version contains in-frame clones alone and is incomplete. The sample includes some 150,000 clones, roughly a tenth seen only once; the top ten take approximately 1.8%. Sequencing was performed on PBMCs. These receptors originate from a male donor in good health and CMV-seronegative.

This chain links TRBV9 with TRBJ2-3; D unresolved. CDR3 length: 13 residues. Trimming removed 3 bases from V and 4 bases from J, with 9 bases in between. Germline assignment: CDR1 SGDLS and CDR2 YYNGEE. CDR3 protein: CASSALESDTQYF. The CDR3 DNA sequence: TGTGCCAGCAGCGCCCTAGAGTCAGATACGCAGTATTTT.

A few counts support this clone. This chain links TRBV27 with TRBJ2-1; 16 nucleotides match TRBD2. V was clipped by 7 bases and J by 3 bases; unmatched bases: 6. CDR1 is MNHEY, CDR2 SMNVEV, per germline (reference sequence). CDR3 length: 17 residues. This CDR3 reads CASKGTSGGALYNEQFF. CDR3 DNA: TGTGCCAGCAAGGGGACTAGCGGGGGGGCCCTCTACAATGAGCAGTTCTTC.

This clone has only a few counts. This chain joins TRBV4-3 and TRBJ2-2, with TRBD2 matching over 7 bases. The CDR3 extends over 16 amino acids. The germline V gene has CDR1 LGHNA and CDR2 YSLEER. V shed 4 bases, J shed 5 bases, and the junction held 10 bases outside the gene matches. The CDR3 DNA reads as TGCGCCAGCAGCCGAGGTGGCGGGAGTGAAACCGGGGAGCTGTTTTTT. Its protein product is CASSRGGGSETGELFF.

This clone was detected only a few times. This chain connects TRBV10-1 to TRBJ2-7; TRBD1 might be the D (6 bases). CDR1 is WNHNN and CDR2 is SYGVQD in the germline V gene (reference sequence). The CDR3 loop spans 10 amino acids. V was shortened by 5 bases and J by 13 bases, with 12 bases between the two germline ends. Here the CDR3 DNA reads TGCGCCAGCAGTCCGGGACAATTCTACTTC. Protein product: CASSPGQFYF.

The chain is built from TRBV7-2 and TRBJ2-5; D remains ambiguous. CDR3 length: 13 amino acids. V was trimmed by 1 base and J by 5 bases, leaving 8 bases between them. Germline V CDR1 and CDR2: SGHTA, FQGNSA. CDR3 sequence: CASSLGRRETQYF. The CDR3 DNA sequence: TGTGCCAGCAGCTTAGGACGGCGGGAGACCCAGTACTTC.

The table lists this clone with a few counts. The chain employs TRBV5-4 and TRBJ2-7; no clear D. This CDR3 has 13 amino acids. Germline CDR1 and CDR2: SGHNT and YYREEE (reference sequence). Trimming stripped 4 bases from V and 6 bases from J, with 14 bases between. For the CDR3, the DNA is TGTGCCAGCAGCCCGCAGGCCCCGTCCGAGCAGTACTTC. It translates to CASSPQAPSEQYF. The whole variable domain, remainder taken from reference TRBV5-4 and TRBJ2-7, is ETGVTQSPTHLIKTRGQQVTLRCSSQSGHNTVSWYQQALGQGPQFIFQYYREEENGRGNFPPRFSGLQFPNYSSELNVNALELDDSALYLCASSPQAPSEQYFGPGTRLTVT.

This clone was found a few times. The chain couples TRBV25-1 to TRBJ2-5, with a weak D call TRBD1 (6 bases). The V end lost 7 bases, the J end lost 5 bases, and 17 bases lay between the germline ends. Germline V lookup: CDR1 MGHDK, CDR2 SYGVNS. CDR3 length equals 14 residues. For the CDR3, the DNA is TGTGCCAGCACCCGAGGGGGAGAACTGGAGACCCAGTACTTC. It yields the protein CASTRGGELETQYF.

This chain connects TRBV5-6 to TRBJ2-5; 7 bases agree with TRBD1. V lost 1 base, J lost 7 bases, and 13 bases stayed unmatched. This CDR3 has 16 amino acids. Germline V gene sequence: CDR1 SGHDT, CDR2 YYEEEE. The CDR3 region has the DNA TGTGCCAGCAGCTTGCCCGGGACAGATAAGGGTGTGACCCAGTACTTC. It is translated as CASSLPGTDKGVTQYF. Drawing the rest from reference TRBV5-6 and TRBJ2-5, the complete variable domain is DAGVTQSPTHLIKTRGQQVTLRCSPKSGHDTVSWYQQALGQGPQFIFQYYEEEERQRGNFPDRFSGHQFPNYSSELNVNALLLGDSALYLCASSLPGTDKGVTQYFGPGTRLLVL.

The rearrangement joins TRBV28 to TRBJ1-2, with 10 nucleotides matching TRBD1. The V gene's germline CDR1 is MDHEN and CDR2 SYDVKM. The CDR3 sequence is 13 residues long. V shed 5 bases and J 7 bases; nucleotides not matched to a gene: 4. The CDR3 DNA sequence: TGTGCCAGCAGTCTGGACAGGGGGGCTGGCTACACCTTC. It yields the protein CASSLDRGAGYTF.

Only a few counts were recorded for this clone. The chain couples TRBV5-1 to TRBJ2-7; 8 bases map to TRBD2. After removal of 2 bases from V and 0 bases from J, the junction contained 4 bases not matched to a gene. Germline V CDR1 and CDR2: SGHRS, YFSETQ. This CDR3 region has 15 residues. As DNA, the CDR3 is TGCGCCAGCAGCTTCTCTAGCGGGTTCTCCTACGAGCAGTACTTC. Amino acid sequence: CASSFSSGFSYEQYF.

The table lists this clone with a few counts. This chain joins TRBV20-1 and TRBJ1-4; D ambiguous. V lost 6 bases and J lost 7, with 9 bases in between. Germline V gene data show CDR1 as DFQATT and CDR2 as SNEGSKA (reference sequence). The CDR3 length is 11 residues. The CDR3 protein is CSAAEAEKLFF. The DNA of the CDR3 is TGCAGTGCCGCTGAGGCTGAAAAACTGTTTTTT.

This clone has only a few counts. The V call is TRBV28, the J call TRBJ1-2; TRBD1 might be the D (5 bases). Germline V lookup: CDR1 MDHEN, CDR2 SYDVKM. The CDR3 runs 12 residues. Deletions cut 11 bases from V and 3 bases from J, with 13 bases between. The CDR3 spells CAVEGRDYGYTF. In nucleotides, the CDR3 is TGTGCCGTCGAGGGGAGGGACTATGGCTACACCTTC.

The sample holds a few counts of this clone. The V and J genes are TRBV15 and TRBJ1-6; D is undetermined. V lost 3 bases and J 5 bases, leaving 5 bases between the germline ends. This CDR3 is 13 amino acids long. Looked up from germline, CDR1 is LNHNV and CDR2 is YYDKDF (reference sequence). CDR3 in amino acids: CATSSDNNSPLHF. DNA of the CDR3: TGTGCCACCAGCAGTGACAATAATTCACCCCTCCACTTT.

V and J are TRBV5-1 and TRBJ2-7, with unresolved D. V was clipped by 1 base and J by 3 bases, with 14 bases between them. From germline, CDR1 is SGHRS and CDR2 YFSETQ. The CDR3 covers 15 residues. The CDR3 bases are TGCGCCAGCAGCTTGACAGTGGCCTCCAACTACGAGCAGTACTTC. Translation gives CASSLTVASNYEQYF.

This clone was counted between two and nine times. The sample contains more than one DNA sequence encoding this CDR3. This chain joins TRBV10-3 and TRBJ1-4; D unclear. V was cut by 0 bases and J by 13 bases, with 18 bases left in between. Germline CDR1 ENHRY, CDR2 SYGVKD. The CDR3 has 15 amino acids. The CDR3 nucleotides are TGTGCCATCAGTGAGTCGGCAAAGGAGGGCGTGAGACTGTTTTTT. It encodes CAISESAKEGVRLFF.

This clone has more than one count but fewer than ten. This sequence joins TRBV4-3 and TRBJ1-1, with 9 bases identical to TRBD1. This CDR3 has 15 amino acids. The germline gives CDR1 LGHNA, CDR2 YSLEER. V lost 3 bases to trimming and J lost 9 bases; unmatched junction nucleotides: 11. The CDR3 protein is CASSQEAQGALKAFF. DNA of the CDR3: TGCGCCAGCAGCCAGGAAGCACAGGGGGCCCTCAAAGCTTTCTTT.